Following are 22 T cell receptor beta chains from one sample sequenced in a study of blood T cells in healthy people across ages. A second PCR, run for about 7 to 11 cycles, used a sample-barcoded 5' primer plus a J-beta primer mix. One entry per CDR3 protein, called by TCRdb with MiXCR from the 5' RACE reads. The sample includes about 1.6 million distinct CDR3 sequences, around 35% of them seen just once. Sequences were obtained from blood. The receptors were gathered from a woman under 40 in good health.

The gene calls are TRBV11-2 and TRBJ2-7; D is unresolved. Germline CDR1 and CDR2: SGHAT and FQNNGV. Trimming took off 8 bases at V and 4 bases at J, with 15 bases between the two ends. The CDR3 has 13 residues. This CDR3 reads CASAWEGWYEQYF. CDR3 nucleotide sequence: TGTGCCAGCGCCTGGGAAGGGTGGTACGAGCAGTACTTC.

The genes are TRBV12-3 or TRBV12-4 and TRBJ2-1; 11 bases line up with TRBD2. CDR3 size: 16 residues. V was pared by 7 bases and J by 3 bases, with 8 bases of the junction left unmatched. CDR3 region: CASKRSSGRYYNEQFF. For the CDR3, the DNA is TGTGCCAGCAAACGGTCTAGCGGGAGGTACTACAATGAGCAGTTCTTC.

This chain connects TRBV28 to TRBJ2-5, with 9 bases fitting TRBD1. The CDR3 length is 16 residues. CDR1 and CDR2 (germline): MDHEN, SYDVKM. Losses at the gene ends were 6 bases for V and 10 bases for J; bases not matched to a gene: 18. The CDR3 loop reads CASRPAAGQGDQGQYF. The CDR3 DNA reads TGTGCCAGCAGGCCTGCTGCGGGACAGGGCGATCAGGGCCAGTACTTC.

The sample holds a few counts of this clonotype. The rearrangement uses TRBV4-1 and TRBJ1-1; no firm D call. V was pared by 4 bases and J by 0 bases, with 12 bases between. Per germline, CDR1 MGHRA and CDR2 YSYEKL. The CDR3 runs to 15 residues. In DNA form, the CDR3 reads TGCGCCAGCAGCCCCGGAGGAGGTCTGAACACTGAAGCTTTCTTT. As protein: CASSPGGGLNTEAFF.

This clonotype has a handful of counts. The chain links TRBV20-1 to TRBJ2-1; TRBD2 matches at 14 bases. CDR3 size: 16 residues. Trimming removed 1 base from V and 5 bases from J; junction bases left unmatched: 4. The V gene's germline CDR1 is DFQATT and CDR2 SNEGSKA (reference sequence). The CDR3 bases are TGCAGTGCTAGAGTTTTGACTAGCGGGAGGGACAATGAGCAGTTCTTC. Protein: CSARVLTSGRDNEQFF.

This clonotype occurred many times. The chain carries TRBV9 and TRBJ2-1; 10 positions match TRBD2. Per germline, CDR1 SGDLS and CDR2 YYNGEE. The V and J ends lost 2 bases and 5 bases, in that order; junction bases with no gene match: 4. The CDR3 has 15 amino acids. The CDR3 here is CASSVSGGFNNEQFF. Here the CDR3 DNA reads TGTGCCAGCAGCGTTAGCGGGGGGTTCAACAATGAGCAGTTCTTC.

The chain employs TRBV4-2 and TRBJ1-4; D is uncertain. CDR1 is LGHNA, CDR2 YNFKEQ, per germline. CDR3 length: 14 residues. V dropped 1 base and J dropped 5 bases, with 8 bases sitting between them. The CDR3 spells CASSQGVGNEKLFF. CDR3 bases: TGTGCCAGCAGCCAAGGAGTAGGGAATGAAAAACTGTTTTTT.

The rearrangement joins TRBV25-1 to TRBJ2-1, with 7 bases aligning to TRBD2. Germline loops: CDR1 MGHDK, CDR2 SYGVNS. The V gene end was trimmed by 5 bases and the J gene end by 5 bases; junction bases not matched to a gene: 12. The length of the CDR3 is 16 residues. The CDR3 is CASSTYSAGPDNEQFF. The CDR3 DNA sequence: TGTGCCAGCAGTACCTACTCAGCGGGACCCGACAATGAGCAGTTCTTC.

This rearrangement joins TRBV7-9 to TRBJ2-1; D not certain. The V gene's germline CDR1 is SEHNR and CDR2 FQNEAQ (reference sequence). The CDR3 spans 13 residues. Between the trimmed V and J ends, which lost 3 bases and 3 bases, there was a span of 6 bases. The CDR3 here is CASSFDIYNEQFF. The CDR3 DNA reads TGTGCCAGCAGCTTCGACATCTACAATGAGCAGTTCTTC.

A few counts support this clonotype. The rearrangement uses TRBV7-9 and TRBJ2-3, with D unresolved. V dropped 4 bases and J dropped 0 bases, with 11 bases sitting between them. The CDR3 has 15 residues. CDR1 is SEHNR and CDR2 is FQNEAQ in the germline V gene (reference sequence). The CDR3 reads CASSSSLRSTDTQYF. CDR3 nucleotide sequence: TGTGCCAGCAGCTCCTCTCTTCGAAGCACAGATACGCAGTATTTT.

This clonotype occurred many times. This sequence joins TRBV5-1 and TRBJ2-7; 8 bases are a match to TRBD1. Losses at the gene ends were 5 bases for V and 1 base for J; bases not matched to a gene: 5. The CDR3 is 14 amino acids. Germline V CDR1 and CDR2: SGHRS, YFSETQ. Here the CDR3 DNA reads TGCGCCAGCAGTTCCGGGACAGGATCCTACGAGCAGTACTTC. It is translated as CASSSGTGSYEQYF. The full variable domain, completed using reference TRBV5-1 and TRBJ2-7, is KAGVTQTPRYLIKTRGQQVTLSCSPISGHRSVSWYQQTPGQGLQFLFEYFSETQRNKGNFPGRFSGRQFSNSRSEMNVSTLELGDSALYLCASSSGTGSYEQYFGPGTRLTVT.

This clonotype was recorded a few times. The CDR3, as DNA: TGCGCCAGCAGTCCCGAATCTAACTATGGCTACACCTTC. Its translation is CASSPESNYGYTF. The chain uses TRBV5-1 and TRBJ1-2, with D unclear. V gave up 5 bases and J gave up 0 bases, with 8 bases separating them. This CDR3 region has 13 residues. Germline CDR1 is SGHRS and CDR2 is YFSETQ.

The table lists this clonotype with a few counts. The J gene is TRBJ2-3, the V gene TRBV27; 7 bases line up with TRBD2. V lost 5 bases, J lost 3 bases, and 5 bases stayed unmatched. The CDR3 is made up of 14 amino acids. Germline-derived CDR1 and CDR2 are MNHEY and SMNVEV (reference sequence). CDR3 nucleotide sequence: TGTGCCAGCAGTCCGGGACTAACGACAGATACGCAGTATTTT. Residues: CASSPGLTTDTQYF.

This rearrangement joins TRBV13 to TRBJ1-1; the D gene is possibly TRBD1 (5 bases). In germline, CDR1 is PRHDT, CDR2 FYEKMQ (reference sequence). The CDR3 has 15 amino acids. The V and J ends lost 7 bases and 3 bases respectively, with 18 bases between them. The CDR3 loop reads CASTTTGGGHTEAFF. The CDR3, as DNA: TGTGCCAGCACAACCACCGGGGGGGGACACACTGAAGCTTTCTTT.

Many counts were recorded for this clonotype. This rearrangement joins TRBV27 to TRBJ2-7, with 13 bases fitting TRBD2. Germline-derived CDR1 and CDR2 are MNHEY and SMNVEV (reference sequence). CDR3 size: 16 residues. Trimming cost V 5 bases and J 4 bases; bases outside gene matches: 8. The CDR3 sequence: CASSPTGTSGMYEQYF. The CDR3 DNA follows: TGTGCCAGCAGTCCAACCGGGACTAGCGGGATGTACGAGCAGTACTTC.

This clonotype has ten or more counts. The chain uses TRBV7-9 and TRBJ2-5; D remains ambiguous. Germline lookup yields CDR1 SEHNR and CDR2 FQNEAQ (reference sequence). The CDR3 sequence is 14 residues long. The germline V and J ends were trimmed by 3 bases and 3 bases, with 11 bases remaining between them. CDR3 residues: CASSFSTREETQYF. The CDR3 coding sequence is TGTGCCAGCAGCTTTTCTACCCGGGAAGAGACCCAGTACTTC.

V is TRBV20-1 and J is TRBJ2-1; no clear D. The V end was cut by 6 bases, the J end by 11 bases, with 20 bases between. CDR3 length equals 13 residues. Germline V lookup: CDR1 DFQATT, CDR2 SNEGSKA (reference sequence). The CDR3 protein is CSAPPEAPNKQFF. The CDR3 DNA reads TGCAGTGCGCCGCCAGAGGCGCCTAATAAGCAGTTCTTC.

This clonotype was picked up a small number of times. Being one base from a much bigger clone, this may be a read error. The chain couples TRBV5-1 to TRBJ2-3; maybe TRBD2 (6 bases). Deletions cut 3 bases from V and 0 bases from J, with 11 bases between. Germline V gives CDR1 SGHRS, CDR2 YFSETQ. This CDR3 spans 15 amino acids. CDR3 nucleotides: TGCGCCAGCAGCTCAATGCGGGAAAGCACAGATACGCAGTATTTT. The encoded protein is CASSSMRESTDTQYF.

This clonotype has a handful of counts. This chain joins TRBV7-2 and TRBJ1-2, with D unresolved. The CDR3 spans 13 residues. V shed 5 bases and J shed 7 bases, with 14 bases lying between them. Germline V CDR1 and CDR2: SGHTA, FQGNSA. The CDR3: CASSPFPAGGYTF. CDR3 nucleotide sequence: TGTGCCAGCAGCCCGTTCCCGGCGGGTGGCTACACCTTC.

This sequence joins TRBV7-3 and TRBJ2-2, with 8 bases that match TRBD1. CDR3 length equals 16 residues. From germline, CDR1 is SGHTA and CDR2 FQGTGA. J lost 4 bases, V lost 4 bases, and 8 bases had no gene match. For the CDR3, the DNA is TGTGCCAGCAGCTCATCCGGGACAGGATCCACCGGGGAGCTGTTTTTT. It yields the protein CASSSSGTGSTGELFF.

This chain links TRBV6-6 with TRBJ2-7; tentative D call: TRBD1 (6 bases). The CDR3 covers 16 residues. Trimming removed 2 bases from V and 4 bases from J, with 18 bases in between. The germline gives CDR1 MNHNY, CDR2 SVGAGI (reference sequence). DNA of the CDR3: TGTGCCAGCAGTTACGGGACCAGGGGTTCCCAGTACGAGCAGTACTTC. This translates into CASSYGTRGSQYEQYF.

The chain combines TRBV28 with TRBJ2-2; 10 bases match TRBD2. Germline V gene lookup returns CDR1 MDHEN and CDR2 SYDVKM. This CDR3 spans 24 amino acids. The V segment lost 7 bases and the J segment 0 bases; nucleotides outside the gene matches: 29. The CDR3 region has the DNA TGTGCCAGCACTTTGGTCTCACTAGCGGGACAACAAACCTCGTTAAGTGCGAACACCGGGGAGCTGTTTTTT. Translating gives CASTLVSLAGQQTSLSANTGELFF.